Listed below are T cell receptor beta chains from one sample, sequenced in a study of T-cell memory formation after mild COVID-19. TCRdb analysed the 5' RACE reads with MiXCR anew, one entry per CDR3 protein. The sample has some 250,000 distinct CDR3 sequences; 7.5% to 10% are singletons. The sequenced sample consisted of PBMCs or a T cell subset sorted from them (not recorded which). Every receptor here comes from a man younger than 35 who had mild COVID-19 (a few samples of this study predate the infection). Cell type and time point are not known. Both conserved end residues are part of each CDR3. Each record gives: J gene, D gene, V gene, clone size, CDR3 DNA, CDR3 protein. D genes are given only for firm matches. Expanded clones are given a class, and other clones once, few, many or no size at all.

J: TRBJ2-2; D: -; V: TRBV5-1; size: -; DNA: TGCGCCAGCAGCCCGACGAGGTTTGGGCATGGGGACACCGGGGAGCTGTTTTTT; CDR3: CASSPTRFGHGDTGELFF
J: TRBJ2-3; D: -; V: TRBV29-1; size: -; DNA: TGCAGCGTTGCCCAGAGCACAGATACGCAGTATTTT; CDR3: CSVAQSTDTQYF
J: TRBJ2-1; D: -; V: TRBV5-4; size: few; DNA: TGTGCCAGCAGCTTGCCGGGGGACCTCAATGAGCAGTTCTTC; CDR3: CASSLPGDLNEQFF
J: TRBJ2-7; D: TRBD2; V: TRBV20-1; size: few; DNA: TGCAGTGCTAGGAGGGCTAGCGGGGGACGCGAGCAGTACTTC; CDR3: CSARRASGGREQYF
J: TRBJ2-5; D: -; V: TRBV2; size: few; DNA: TGTGCCAGCAGTGAAGAGGTCGGGGAGACCCAGTACTTC; CDR3: CASSEEVGETQYF
J: TRBJ2-3; D: -; V: TRBV20-1; size: -; DNA: TGCAGTGCAGGGTCCCATAGTTATTCCTCGAGTGGTACGCAGTATTTT; CDR3: CSAGSHSYSSSGTQYF
J: TRBJ2-1; D: -; V: TRBV6-2/TRBV6-3; size: few; DNA: TGTGCCAGCAGCCCCCCCCGCGGGCGAATCTACAATGAGCAGTTCTTC; CDR3: CASSPPRGRIYNEQFF
J: TRBJ2-3; D: -; V: TRBV12-3/TRBV12-4; size: many; DNA: TGTGCCAGCAGGGAACTGGGGAACACAGATACGCAGTATTTT; CDR3: CASRELGNTDTQYF
J: TRBJ1-4; D: TRBD1; V: TRBV3-1; size: many; DNA: TGTGCCAGCAGCTCGACAGGGGGCGGTGGTGAAAAACTGTTTTTT; CDR3: CASSSTGGGGEKLFF
J: TRBJ2-7; D: TRBD2; V: TRBV7-9; size: -; DNA: TGTGCCAGCAGCCCTCGAGCGGGGGCCCTTTACGAGCAGTACTTC; CDR3: CASSPRAGALYEQYF
J: TRBJ2-3; D: TRBD2; V: TRBV10-1; size: -; DNA: TGCGCCAGCAGTGGACGGGGGACTAGCACCGCAGATACGCAGTATTTT; CDR3: CASSGRGTSTADTQYF
J: TRBJ1-5; D: -; V: TRBV7-2; size: -; DNA: TGTGCCAGCAGCTTAGAGTCGGGAGTATGGGGTCAGCCCCAGCATTTT; CDR3: CASSLESGVWGQPQHF
J: TRBJ1-1; D: -; V: TRBV7-2; size: few; DNA: TGTGCCAGCAGACTTGACAGAGCAGGGGACACTGAAGCTTTCTTT; CDR3: CASRLDRAGDTEAFF
J: TRBJ2-1; D: TRBD2; V: TRBV5-6; size: -; DNA: TGTGCCAGCAGCTTGGGACTAGCGGGGCATGAGCAGTTCTTC; CDR3: CASSLGLAGHEQFF
J: TRBJ1-2; D: TRBD1; V: TRBV3-1; size: few; DNA: TGTGCCAGCAGCCCCAGACAGGGGCCTAACTATGGCTACACCTTC; CDR3: CASSPRQGPNYGYTF
J: TRBJ1-6; D: TRBD1; V: TRBV28; size: few; DNA: TGTGCCAGCAGTTTCGGGGACAGGGGATCTTATAATTCACCCCTCCACTTT; CDR3: CASSFGDRGSYNSPLHF
J: TRBJ2-5; D: TRBD1; V: TRBV7-8; size: few; DNA: TGTGCCAGCAGCTTACCACAGGGGCCGCAAGAAGAGACCCAGTACTTC; CDR3: CASSLPQGPQEETQYF
J: TRBJ1-1; D: -; V: TRBV6-2/TRBV6-3; size: -; DNA: TGTGCCAGCAGTTACGGAGGGTGGGGCACTGAAGCTTTCTTT; CDR3: CASSYGGWGTEAFF
J: TRBJ2-1; D: TRBD2; V: TRBV6-1; size: -; DNA: TGTGCGATCCGTAAGGGCGGGGGTTACAATGAGCAGTTCTTC; CDR3: CAIRKGGGYNEQFF
J: TRBJ2-5; D: TRBD2; V: TRBV20-1; size: -; DNA: TGCAGTGCTACTCGACTAGCGGGAGGAGCGGAGACCCAGTACTTC; CDR3: CSATRLAGGAETQYF
J: TRBJ2-3; D: -; V: TRBV7-8; size: many; DNA: TGTGCCAGCAGCTTAATGCTTACCCCAGATACGCAGTATTTT; CDR3: CASSLMLTPDTQYF
J: TRBJ1-4; D: TRBD1; V: TRBV4-2; size: -; DNA: TGTGCCAGCAGCCAAGAGGAGGACAGGGGGCACCCGGCAACTAATGAAAAACTGTTTTTT; CDR3: CASSQEEDRGHPATNEKLFF
J: TRBJ2-1; D: TRBD2; V: TRBV18; size: few; DNA: TGTGCCAGCTCACCAAGTGGACTAGCTTACAATGAGCAGTTCTTC; CDR3: CASSPSGLAYNEQFF
J: TRBJ2-7; D: -; V: TRBV7-9; size: -; DNA: TGTGCCAGCAGCTCGAGTAAGGAGGGAAAAACCTACGAGCAGTACTTC; CDR3: CASSSSKEGKTYEQYF
J: TRBJ2-7; D: -; V: TRBV20-1; size: -; DNA: TGCAGTGCTAGTGGGGGAGCCTACGAGCAGTACTTC; CDR3: CSASGGAYEQYF
J: TRBJ2-5; D: -; V: TRBV5-1; size: many; DNA: TGCGCCAGCAGCCCCTCCATAAAAGAGACCCAGTACTTC; CDR3: CASSPSIKETQYF
J: TRBJ2-7; D: TRBD1; V: TRBV6-5; size: -; DNA: TGTGCCAGCAGGGGGACCGGGACAGGGGCCTACGAGCAGTACTTC; CDR3: CASRGTGTGAYEQYF
J: TRBJ1-2; D: TRBD1; V: TRBV4-3; size: few; DNA: TGCGCCAGCAGCAAGACAGGGGGCGGCTACACCTTC; CDR3: CASSKTGGGYTF
J: TRBJ1-1; D: -; V: TRBV5-1; size: -; DNA: TGCACCAGCAGCCCAGGGGAGGTTACGTCTGAAGCTTTCTTT; CDR3: CTSSPGEVTSEAFF
J: TRBJ1-1; D: -; V: TRBV7-5; size: -; DNA: -; CDR3: CISVPEASRTGLDTEAFF
J: TRBJ2-2; D: TRBD1; V: TRBV6-2/TRBV6-3; size: -; DNA: TGTGCCATTCGGGGACAGGGGACCGGGGAGCTGTTTTTT; CDR3: CAIRGQGTGELFF
J: TRBJ2-4; D: TRBD1; V: TRBV7-9; size: few; DNA: TGTGCCAGCAGCCAAGAGGGACAGAAAAACATTCAGTACTTC; CDR3: CASSQEGQKNIQYF
J: TRBJ1-2; D: -; V: TRBV6-1; size: few; DNA: TGTGCCAGCACATTCGGCGGGACTGATGGCTACACCTTC; CDR3: CASTFGGTDGYTF
J: TRBJ2-5; D: TRBD2; V: TRBV4-2; size: -; DNA: TGTGCCAGCAGCCAAGGCGGGGGGGCCGGCGCTGAGACCCAGTACTTC; CDR3: CASSQGGGAGAETQYF
J: TRBJ1-1; D: TRBD1; V: TRBV2; size: -; DNA: TGTGCCAGCAGTCCCCTAGTGACAGGGACTGAAGCTTTCTTT; CDR3: CASSPLVTGTEAFF
J: TRBJ2-7; D: -; V: TRBV7-9; size: few; DNA: TGTGCCAGCAGCCCTAGGGGCAGGGGCCTACGAGGGCAGTACTTC; CDR3: CASSPRGRGLRGQYF
J: TRBJ1-3; D: -; V: TRBV4-1; size: -; DNA: TGCGCCAGCAGAAACCCGGGACAAGGAAACACCATATATTTT; CDR3: CASRNPGQGNTIYF
J: TRBJ2-7; D: TRBD2; V: TRBV19; size: few; DNA: TGTGCCTCAACCCCCACTAGCGGGGGGCTCGAGCAGTACTTC; CDR3: CASTPTSGGLEQYF
J: TRBJ2-5; D: -; V: TRBV24-1; size: -; DNA: TGTGCCACCAGTGATTGGGGGGGCGAGACCCAGTACTTC; CDR3: CATSDWGGETQYF
J: TRBJ1-1; D: -; V: TRBV7-2; size: many; DNA: TGTGCCAGCAGCCCAGAACTGGGAACGATGAGAGCTTTCTTT; CDR3: CASSPELGTMRAFF
J: TRBJ2-7; D: -; V: TRBV7-9; size: -; DNA: TGTGCCAGCAGCTCCACCCCCGAAAAGGCCTACGAGCAGTACTTC; CDR3: CASSSTPEKAYEQYF
J: TRBJ2-1; D: -; V: TRBV5-1; size: many; DNA: TGCGCCAGCAGCTTGGAGTTTCGCGAGCAGTTCTTC; CDR3: CASSLEFREQFF
J: TRBJ1-1; D: -; V: TRBV10-3; size: -; DNA: TGTGCCATCCTAGGCAGGTTGAACACTGAAGCTTTCTTT; CDR3: CAILGRLNTEAFF
J: TRBJ1-6; D: -; V: TRBV5-6; size: few; DNA: TGTGCCAGCAGCTTTATAGGGGCCACCTCACCCCTCCACTTT; CDR3: CASSFIGATSPLHF
J: TRBJ2-7; D: TRBD2; V: TRBV6-6; size: -; DNA: TGTGCCAGCAGTTCCGGGGGGGGAGACTACGAGCAGTACTTC; CDR3: CASSSGGGDYEQYF
J: TRBJ2-1; D: TRBD2; V: TRBV5-1; size: -; DNA: TGCGCCAGCAGACCGGGACTAGCGGTTTACAATGAGCAGTTCTTC; CDR3: CASRPGLAVYNEQFF
J: TRBJ2-1; D: -; V: TRBV12-3/TRBV12-4; size: -; DNA: TGTGCCAGCAGTTTAGTGTCGACCGAAAACAATGAGCAGTTCTTC; CDR3: CASSLVSTENNEQFF
J: TRBJ2-6; D: -; V: TRBV3-1; size: -; DNA: TGTGCCAGCAGCCAACTCTCCCTCGGCTCTGGGGCCAACGTCCTGACTTTC; CDR3: CASSQLSLGSGANVLTF
J: TRBJ1-6; D: -; V: TRBV27; size: few; DNA: TGTGCCAGCAGTTTCGCCCCCGGTCCCACGGGAGGCTCACCCCTCCACTTT; CDR3: CASSFAPGPTGGSPLHF
J: TRBJ1-1; D: -; V: TRBV7-6; size: few; DNA: TGTGCCAGCAGCCAGGACAAGAACACTGAAGCTTTCTTT; CDR3: CASSQDKNTEAFF
J: TRBJ2-7; D: -; V: TRBV4-2; size: -; DNA: TGTGCCAGCAGCCAAACCCCTACCGCGGGGGCAGCCTACGAGCAGTACTTC; CDR3: CASSQTPTAGAAYEQYF
J: TRBJ1-6; D: -; V: TRBV4-2; size: many; DNA: TGTGCCAGCAGCCAAGAGGAGGGTCAGAGTTCACCCCTCCACTTT; CDR3: CASSQEEGQSSPLHF
J: TRBJ1-2; D: -; V: TRBV20-1; size: -; DNA: TGCAGTGCTAGAGATTTTTCGAGCGGGAAATCGGGCTACACCTTC; CDR3: CSARDFSSGKSGYTF